A selection of T cell receptor beta chains follows, all from one sample in a study of regulatory T cells in long-lasting Graves disease. MiXCR, applied by TCRdb to the multiplex PCR reads, yields one record per CDR3 protein. The data show about 360,000 distinct CDR3 sequences, with around 15% seen just once and 20% to 25% held by the top ten. These same records also appear under a second study, on T cells in Graves' hyperthyroidism and ophthalmopathy.

Sequenced here: peripheral blood mononuclear cells (PBMCs), sampled at new diagnosis, from a patient treated with antithyroid drugs. The receptor set was obtained from a woman under 30 with Graves disease. CDR3s include the opening cysteine and the closing phenylalanine or tryptophan. The D gene is left open where the match is weak. Rows may omit the clone size; those that give it use once, few, many or a size class.

size,V,D,J,DNA,CDR3
many,TRBV30,NA,TRBJ1-1,TGTGCCTGGAGTGTCTGGGGGCAGGACACTGAAGCTTTCTTT,CAWSVWGQDTEAFF
NA,TRBV5-4,NA,TRBJ2-1,TGTGCCAGCAGCTTGAACTGGTTCCCAGGCCACAATGAGCAGTTCTTC,CASSLNWFPGHNEQFF
many,TRBV12-3/TRBV12-4,TRBD1,TRBJ2-7,TGTGCCAGCAGCCGGGACAGGGTTTCCTACGAGCAGTACTTC,CASSRDRVSYEQYF
many,TRBV30,TRBD1,TRBJ2-3,TGTGCCTGGACTGACAGGGGAGATACGCAGTATTTT,CAWTDRGDTQYF
many,TRBV6-2/TRBV6-3,NA,TRBJ2-7,TGTGCCAGCAGGAGGGACGGCCTCTCCTACGAGCAGTACTTC,CASRRDGLSYEQYF
many,TRBV4-1,NA,TRBJ1-4,TGCGCCAGCAGCCAAGAACGGGTCACGGGGGGAAAACTGTTTTTT,CASSQERVTGGKLFF
many,TRBV15,NA,TRBJ2-5,TGTGCCACCAGCAGAGATCGGGGGGAGACCCAGTACTTC,CATSRDRGETQYF
once,TRBV11-3,NA,TRBJ2-5,TGTGCCAGCAGCAAGGGAGGTGCAGAGACCCAGTACTTC,CASSKGGAETQYF
many,TRBV6-1,NA,TRBJ1-1,TGTGCCAGCAGTGTTGCGGGGGCGGACACTGAAGCTTTCTTT,CASSVAGADTEAFF
NA,TRBV3-1,NA,TRBJ1-4,TGTGCCAGGAGCCTAAGACAGGATCCAACTAATGAGAAACTGTTTTTT,CARSLRQDPTNEKLFF
many,TRBV20-1,TRBD2,TRBJ2-7,TGCAGTGCTCCCGAGACTAGCGGGGGGATCTACGAGCAGTACTTC,CSAPETSGGIYEQYF
NA,TRBV19,TRBD1,TRBJ2-1,TGTGCCAGTAGGAACAGGGGATCTGGTAATGAGCAGTTCTTC,CASRNRGSGNEQFF
many,TRBV5-1,NA,TRBJ2-7,TGCGCCAGCAGCTCGGGTAGCGGAATTCGACCCGGTCCCTACGAGCAGTACTTC,CASSSGSGIRPGPYEQYF
NA,TRBV7-9,NA,TRBJ1-2,TGTGCCAGCAGGGGGGATTATGGCTACACCTTC,CASRGDYGYTF
few,TRBV20-1,NA,TRBJ2-1,TGCAGTGCACCCAGGGGGGAAGAGCAGTTCTTC,CSAPRGEEQFF
many,TRBV2,NA,TRBJ1-2,TGTGCCAGCAGTGAAAGCTATGGCTACACCTTC,CASSESYGYTF
many,TRBV15,TRBD1,TRBJ2-7,TGTGCCACCAGCGATCGCCTAGACAGGGCTTCCTACGAGCAGTACTTC,CATSDRLDRASYEQYF
few,TRBV6-9,TRBD1,TRBJ1-2,TGTGCCAGCAGTTACCCCCTTCCAGGGGGCTTTGGCTACACCTTC,CASSYPLPGGFGYTF
many,TRBV5-1,TRBD1,TRBJ1-6,TGCGCCAGCAGCTTGGGCACAGGGGGATCGAACTCCTATAATTCACCCCTCCACTTT,CASSLGTGGSNSYNSPLHF
many,TRBV9,NA,TRBJ2-3,TGTGCCAGCAGCGTAGTTGGGGTTGGGACAGATACGCAGTATTTT,CASSVVGVGTDTQYF
many,TRBV20-1,TRBD1,TRBJ2-2,TGCAGTGCTAGAGATAGAGGGACAGGGGCCCTGAACACCGGGGAGCTGTTTTTT,CSARDRGTGALNTGELFF
NA,TRBV24-1,TRBD2,TRBJ2-2,TGTGCCACCAGTGCCCCGGGGGGTTGGACCGGGGAGCTGTTTTTT,CATSAPGGWTGELFF
NA,TRBV5-6,TRBD1,TRBJ2-7,TGTGCCAGCAGATTCAACCGAGGACAGGGGGTAACCTACGAGCAGTACTTC,CASRFNRGQGVTYEQYF
NA,TRBV10-3,TRBD1,TRBJ1-3,TGTGCCATCAGTGCTCCAGGGGGCTCTGGAAACACCATATATTTT,CAISAPGGSGNTIYF
many,TRBV10-1,NA,TRBJ2-5,TGCGCCACCCCAATCCCTCAAGGCGGAGAGACCCAGTACTTC,CATPIPQGGETQYF
many,TRBV7-8,NA,TRBJ2-3,TGTGCCAGCAGTCGGGTGGGGGATACGCAGTATTTT,CASSRVGDTQYF
many,TRBV12-3/TRBV12-4,NA,TRBJ2-7,TGTGCCAGCAGTCCTACAATGGCCTACGAGCAGTACTTC,CASSPTMAYEQYF
NA,TRBV29-1,NA,TRBJ1-2,TGCAGCGTGGACAGAGAGGTAGACTATGGCTACACCTTC,CSVDREVDYGYTF
many,TRBV11-2,NA,TRBJ2-3,TGTGCCAGCAGCCCCTCCCGACAGAGCACAGATACGCAGTATTTT,CASSPSRQSTDTQYF
many,TRBV6-1,TRBD1,TRBJ2-7,TGTGCCAGCAGCTATAGCCCCGGGACAGGGTCTTACGAGCAGTACTTC,CASSYSPGTGSYEQYF
few,TRBV28,TRBD1,TRBJ1-6,TGTGCCAGCAGTTTGGGCCCACAGGGGATTTCCTATAATTCACCCCTCCACTTT,CASSLGPQGISYNSPLHF
many,TRBV20-1,NA,TRBJ2-3,TGCAGTGCGGCCCCTCACACAGATACGCAGTATTTT,CSAAPHTDTQYF
NA,TRBV4-1,NA,TRBJ2-4,TGCGCCAGCAGCCAAAACAGCCCTGGAAACATTCAGTACTTC,CASSQNSPGNIQYF
many,TRBV12-5,TRBD2,TRBJ2-1,TGTGCTAGCCAGCGGCCTAGCGGATACAATGAGCAGTTCTTC,CASQRPSGYNEQFF
few,TRBV20-1,TRBD1,TRBJ1-1,TGCAGTGCTTTCAGGGGGGTGAACACTGAAGCTTTCTTT,CSAFRGVNTEAFF
many,TRBV30,TRBD1,TRBJ2-1,TGTGCCTGGAGCCACGGAATCAGGGGGAGTAGGAATGAGCAGTTCTTC,CAWSHGIRGSRNEQFF
few,TRBV20-1,NA,TRBJ1-2,TGCAGTGGGATACCGGGACAAGGCTACACCTTC,CSGIPGQGYTF
few,TRBV29-1,TRBD1,TRBJ2-2,TGCAGCGTTGGGATAGGGACAGCCGGGGAGCTGTTTTTT,CSVGIGTAGELFF
many,TRBV7-8,NA,TRBJ2-5,TGTGCCAGCAGCTCGCCGGGGAAGGTAGCGGTCCAAGAGACCCAGTACTTC,CASSSPGKVAVQETQYF
NA,TRBV2,NA,TRBJ1-3,TGTGCCAGCAGTGAGTTACTCGGTGGCGGAAACACCATATATTTT,CASSELLGGGNTIYF
NA,TRBV6-2/TRBV6-3,TRBD1,TRBJ1-4,TGTGCCAGCAGTGGAGGACAGGCCTATAGTGCAACTAATGAAAAACTGTTTTTT,CASSGGQAYSATNEKLFF
few,TRBV27,TRBD1,TRBJ2-1,TGTGCCAGCAGTCGGACAGGGGGCGATGAGCAGTTCTTC,CASSRTGGDEQFF
NA,TRBV10-1,NA,TRBJ2-5,TGCGCCAGCAGTGAGTCATGGAGGGCCCAGGTGGTGACCCAGTACTTC,CASSESWRAQVVTQYF
many,TRBV28,TRBD1,TRBJ1-1,TGTGCCAGCAGTTTATTGGTTGACAGGGGGACAATGAACACTGAAGCTTTCTTT,CASSLLVDRGTMNTEAFF